This section outlines one TCR beta chain sequence together with its context. The antigen is unknown. In TCRdb, the 5' RACE reads were re-called with MiXCR into one record per CDR3 protein. The sample consists of 250,000 to 300,000 distinct CDR3 sequences, 15% to 20% of them appearing once. The data originate from a study of CD8 T cells in ankylosing spondylitis. Study-wide results and limits: Some motif variants had been reported before (in reactive arthritis synovial fluid and blood).

V dropped 1 base and J dropped 6; count of bases not matched to a gene: 2. In germline, CDR1 is SQVTM, CDR2 ANQGSEA. CDR3 length: 13 amino acids. Sample: blood, either unsorted or a sorted T cell fraction (not recorded which). The V call is TRBV29-1, the J call TRBJ2-1, with 8 bases matching TRBD1. The clonotype originates from a male donor with ankylosing spondylitis or in good health (not recorded which). The CDR3 DNA follows: TGCAGCGTTGAAGCACAGGGGGGCAATGAGCAGTTCTTC. As protein: CSVEAQGGNEQFF.